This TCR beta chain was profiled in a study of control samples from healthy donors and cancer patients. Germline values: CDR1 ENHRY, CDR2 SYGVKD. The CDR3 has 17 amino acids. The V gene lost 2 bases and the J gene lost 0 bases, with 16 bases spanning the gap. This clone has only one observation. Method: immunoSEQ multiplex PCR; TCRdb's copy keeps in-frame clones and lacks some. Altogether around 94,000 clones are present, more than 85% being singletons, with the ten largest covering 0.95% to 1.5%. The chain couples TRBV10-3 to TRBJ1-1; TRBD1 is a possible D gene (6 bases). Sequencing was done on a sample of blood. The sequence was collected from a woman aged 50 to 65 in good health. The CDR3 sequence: CAISEQGGRGLNTEAFF. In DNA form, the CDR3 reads TGTGCCATCAGTGAGCAAGGGGGTCGGGGCTTGAACACTGAAGCTTTCTTT.